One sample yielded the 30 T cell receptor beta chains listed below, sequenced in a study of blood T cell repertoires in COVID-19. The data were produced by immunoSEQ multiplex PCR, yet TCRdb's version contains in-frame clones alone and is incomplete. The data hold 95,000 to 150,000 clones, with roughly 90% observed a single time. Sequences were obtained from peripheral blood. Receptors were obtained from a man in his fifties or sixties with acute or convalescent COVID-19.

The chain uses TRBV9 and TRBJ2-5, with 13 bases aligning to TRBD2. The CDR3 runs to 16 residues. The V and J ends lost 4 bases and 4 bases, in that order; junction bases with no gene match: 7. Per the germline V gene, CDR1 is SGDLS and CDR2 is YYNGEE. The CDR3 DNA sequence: TGTGCCAGCAGCCCAAGCGGACTAGCGGGGGTAGAGACCCAGTACTTC. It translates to CASSPSGLAGVETQYF.

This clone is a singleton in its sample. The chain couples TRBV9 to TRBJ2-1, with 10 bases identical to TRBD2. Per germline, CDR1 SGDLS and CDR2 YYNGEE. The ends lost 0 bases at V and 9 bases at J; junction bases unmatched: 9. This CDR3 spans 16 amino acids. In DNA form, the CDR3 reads TGTGCCAGCAGCGTAGCCCCTAGCGGGAGTTCAGGTGAGCAGTTCTTC. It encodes CASSVAPSGSSGEQFF.

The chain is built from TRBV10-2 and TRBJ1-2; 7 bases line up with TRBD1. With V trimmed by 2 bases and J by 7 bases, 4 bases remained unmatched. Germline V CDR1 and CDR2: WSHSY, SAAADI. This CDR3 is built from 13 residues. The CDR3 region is CASSETGVGGYTF. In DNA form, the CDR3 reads TGCGCCAGCAGTGAGACAGGGGTTGGTGGCTACACCTTC.

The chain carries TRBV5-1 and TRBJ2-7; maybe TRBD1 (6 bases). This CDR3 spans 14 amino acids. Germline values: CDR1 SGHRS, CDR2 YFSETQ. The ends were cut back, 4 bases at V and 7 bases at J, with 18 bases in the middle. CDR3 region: CASSPGGVLREQYF. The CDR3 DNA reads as TGCGCCAGCAGCCCTGGGGGCGTGCTAAGGGAGCAGTACTTC.

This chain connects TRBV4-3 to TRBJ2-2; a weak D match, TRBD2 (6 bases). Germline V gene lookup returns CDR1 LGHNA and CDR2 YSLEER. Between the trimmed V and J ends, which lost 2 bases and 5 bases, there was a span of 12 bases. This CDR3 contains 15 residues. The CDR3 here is CASSQRRGFTGELFF. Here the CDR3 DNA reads TGCGCCAGCAGCCAAAGGCGGGGTTTTACCGGGGAGCTGTTTTTT.

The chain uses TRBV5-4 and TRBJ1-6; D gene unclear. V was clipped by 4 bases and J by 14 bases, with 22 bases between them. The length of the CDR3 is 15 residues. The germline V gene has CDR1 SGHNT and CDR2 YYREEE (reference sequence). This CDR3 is CASSPTADGSGALHF. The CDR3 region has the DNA TGTGCCAGCAGCCCCACCGCCGACGGGAGTGGTGCCCTCCACTTT. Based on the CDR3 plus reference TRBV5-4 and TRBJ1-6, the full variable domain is ETGVTQSPTHLIKTRGQQVTLRCSSQSGHNTVSWYQQALGQGPQFIFQYYREEENGRGNFPPRFSGLQFPNYSSELNVNALELDDSALYLCASSPTADGSGALHFGNGTRLTVT.

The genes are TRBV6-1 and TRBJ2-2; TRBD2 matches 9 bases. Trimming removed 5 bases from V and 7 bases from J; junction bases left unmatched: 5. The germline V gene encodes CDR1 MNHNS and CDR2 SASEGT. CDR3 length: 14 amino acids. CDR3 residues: CASSHLAGNGELFF. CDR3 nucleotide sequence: TGTGCCAGCAGTCACCTAGCGGGGAACGGGGAGCTGTTTTTT.

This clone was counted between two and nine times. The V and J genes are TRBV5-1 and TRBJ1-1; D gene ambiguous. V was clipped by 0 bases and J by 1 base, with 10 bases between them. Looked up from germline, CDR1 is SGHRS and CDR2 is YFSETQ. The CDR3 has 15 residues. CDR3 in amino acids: CASSLDEGQNTEAFF. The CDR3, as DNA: TGCGCCAGCAGCTTGGACGAGGGCCAGAACACTGAAGCTTTCTTT.

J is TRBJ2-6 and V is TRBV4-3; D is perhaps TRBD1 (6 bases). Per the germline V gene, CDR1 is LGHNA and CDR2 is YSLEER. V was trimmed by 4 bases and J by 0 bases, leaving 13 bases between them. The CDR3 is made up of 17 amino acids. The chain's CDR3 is CASSPKGQSSGANVLTF. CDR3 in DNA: TGCGCCAGCAGCCCGAAAGGACAGTCCTCTGGGGCCAACGTCCTGACTTTC.

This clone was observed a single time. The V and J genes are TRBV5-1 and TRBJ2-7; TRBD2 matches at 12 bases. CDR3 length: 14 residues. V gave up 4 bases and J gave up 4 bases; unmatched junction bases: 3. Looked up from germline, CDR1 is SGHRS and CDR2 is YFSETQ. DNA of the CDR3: TGCGCCAGCAGCATGACTAGCGGGAGTTACGAGCAGTACTTC. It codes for CASSMTSGSYEQYF.

The CDR3 nucleotides read TGTGCCAGCAGTGAAAAGGACTACCTGGATACGCAGTATTTT. Its protein is CASSEKDYLDTQYF. This chain links TRBV6-1 with TRBJ2-3; possibly TRBD2 for D (6 bases). This CDR3 contains 14 residues. The ends were cut back, 2 bases at V and 6 bases at J, with 12 bases in the middle. Germline V gives CDR1 MNHNS, CDR2 SASEGT.

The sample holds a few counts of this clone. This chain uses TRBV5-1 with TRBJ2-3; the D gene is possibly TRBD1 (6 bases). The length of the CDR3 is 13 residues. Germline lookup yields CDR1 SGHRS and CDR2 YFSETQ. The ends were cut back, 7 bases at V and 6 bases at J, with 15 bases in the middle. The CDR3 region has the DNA TGCGCCAGCGCTGCTGGGGGCCTGGATACGCAGTATTTT. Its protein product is CASAAGGLDTQYF.

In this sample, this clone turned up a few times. The CDR3 here is CASSLGVRGELFF. The CDR3 DNA reads as TGTGCCAGCAGCTTAGGAGTTCGCGGGGAGCTGTTTTTT. This chain links TRBV11-3 with TRBJ2-2; D not certain. In germline, CDR1 is SGHNT, CDR2 YENEEA. CDR3 length equals 13 residues. Deletions cut 1 base from V and 7 bases from J, with 7 bases between. The complete variable domain, with remaining parts taken from reference TRBV11-3 and TRBJ2-2, reads EAGVVQSPRYKIIEKKQPVAFWCNPISGHNTLYWYLQNLGQGPELLIRYENEEAVDDSQLPKDRFSAERLKGVDSTLKIQPAELGDSAVYLCASSLGVRGELFFGEGSRLTVL.

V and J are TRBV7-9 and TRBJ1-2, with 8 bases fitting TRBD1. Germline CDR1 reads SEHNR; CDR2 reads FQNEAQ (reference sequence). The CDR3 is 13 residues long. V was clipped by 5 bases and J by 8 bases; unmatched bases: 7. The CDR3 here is CASSGQGAEGYTF. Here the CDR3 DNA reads TGTGCCAGCAGCGGCCAGGGGGCGGAAGGCTACACCTTC.

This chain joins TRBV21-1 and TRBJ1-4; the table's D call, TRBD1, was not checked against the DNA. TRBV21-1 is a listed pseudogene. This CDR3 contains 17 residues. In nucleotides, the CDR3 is TGTGCCAGCAGCAAGGCCGGGACAGGGGTTACTAATGAAAAACTGTTTTTT. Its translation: CASSKAGTGVTNEKLFF.

The CDR3 protein is CASSLGAGRKDGYTF. CDR3 coding DNA: TGTGCCAGCAGCTTAGGTGCAGGGCGGAAGGATGGCTACACCTTC. The genes are TRBV7-9 and TRBJ1-2, with D perhaps matching TRBD1 (5 bases). The germline V and J ends were trimmed by 1 base and 6 bases, with 15 bases remaining between them. Germline V gene data show CDR1 as SEHNR and CDR2 as FQNEAQ (reference sequence). The CDR3 spans 15 residues.

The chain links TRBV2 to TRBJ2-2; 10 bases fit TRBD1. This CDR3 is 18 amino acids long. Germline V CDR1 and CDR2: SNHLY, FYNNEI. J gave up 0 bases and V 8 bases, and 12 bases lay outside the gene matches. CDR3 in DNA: TGTGCCAGCGTAAAGGACAGGGGGAAACCGACGAACACCGGGGAGCTGTTTTTT. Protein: CASVKDRGKPTNTGELFF.

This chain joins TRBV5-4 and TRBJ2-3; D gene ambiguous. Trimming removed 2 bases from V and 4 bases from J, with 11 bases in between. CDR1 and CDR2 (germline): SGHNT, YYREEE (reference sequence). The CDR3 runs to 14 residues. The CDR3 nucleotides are TGTGCCAGCAGCTTAGAGGTCAGTTCAGATACGCAGTATTTT. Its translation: CASSLEVSSDTQYF.

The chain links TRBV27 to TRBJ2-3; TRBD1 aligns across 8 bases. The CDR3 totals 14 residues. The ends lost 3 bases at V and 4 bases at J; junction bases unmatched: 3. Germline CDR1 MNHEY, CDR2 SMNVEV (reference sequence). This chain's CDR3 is CASSFRGPADTQYF. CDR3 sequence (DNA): TGTGCCAGCAGTTTCAGGGGGCCGGCAGATACGCAGTATTTT.

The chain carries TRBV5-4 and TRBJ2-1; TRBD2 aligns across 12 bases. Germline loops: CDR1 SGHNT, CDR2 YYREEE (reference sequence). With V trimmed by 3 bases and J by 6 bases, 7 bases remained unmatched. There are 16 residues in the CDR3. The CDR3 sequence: CASSSGGLAGLNEQFF. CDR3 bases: TGTGCCAGCAGCTCGGGCGGACTAGCGGGACTCAATGAGCAGTTCTTC.

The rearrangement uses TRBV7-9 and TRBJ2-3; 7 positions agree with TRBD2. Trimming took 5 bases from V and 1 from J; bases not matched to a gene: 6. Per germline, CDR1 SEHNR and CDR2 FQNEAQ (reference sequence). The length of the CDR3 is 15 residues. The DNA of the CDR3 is TGTGCCAGCAGCCCTGGGGCGGGAGGCACAGATACGCAGTATTTT. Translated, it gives CASSPGAGGTDTQYF.

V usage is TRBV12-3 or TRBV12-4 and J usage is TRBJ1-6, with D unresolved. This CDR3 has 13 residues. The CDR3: CAVGGGLNSPLHF. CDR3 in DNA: TGTGCTGTCGGCGGCGGGCTCAATTCACCCCTCCACTTT.

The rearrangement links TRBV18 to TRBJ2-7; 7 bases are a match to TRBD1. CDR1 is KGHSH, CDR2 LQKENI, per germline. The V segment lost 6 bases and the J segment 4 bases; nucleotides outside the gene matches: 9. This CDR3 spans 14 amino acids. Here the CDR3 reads CASSRDRVWYEQYF. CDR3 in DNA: TGTGCCAGCTCTCGCGACAGGGTATGGTACGAGCAGTACTTC.

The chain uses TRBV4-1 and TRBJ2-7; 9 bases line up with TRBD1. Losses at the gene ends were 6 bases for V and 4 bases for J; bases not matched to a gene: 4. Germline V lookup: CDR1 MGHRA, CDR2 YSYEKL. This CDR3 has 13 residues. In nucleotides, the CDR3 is TGCGCCAGCAGTCGGGACAGGGAGTACGAGCAGTACTTC. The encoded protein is CASSRDREYEQYF.

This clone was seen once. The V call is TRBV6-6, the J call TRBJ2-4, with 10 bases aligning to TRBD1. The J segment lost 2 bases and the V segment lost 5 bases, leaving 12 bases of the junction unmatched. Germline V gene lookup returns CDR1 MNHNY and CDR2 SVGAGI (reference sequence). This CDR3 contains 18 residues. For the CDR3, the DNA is TGTGCCAGCAGTCTACGGGCCCCGGGACAGGGGACCAAAAACATTCAGTACTTC. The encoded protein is CASSLRAPGQGTKNIQYF.

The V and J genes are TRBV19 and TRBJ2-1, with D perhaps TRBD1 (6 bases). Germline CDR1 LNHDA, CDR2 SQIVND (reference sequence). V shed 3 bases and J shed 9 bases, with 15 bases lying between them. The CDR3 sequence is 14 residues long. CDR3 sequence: CASSIANRVTEQFF. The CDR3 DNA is TGTGCCAGTAGTATCGCGAACAGGGTTACTGAGCAGTTCTTC.

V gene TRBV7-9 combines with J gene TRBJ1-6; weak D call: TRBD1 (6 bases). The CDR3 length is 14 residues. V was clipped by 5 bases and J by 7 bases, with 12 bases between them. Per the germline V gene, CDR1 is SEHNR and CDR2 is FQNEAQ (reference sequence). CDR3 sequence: CASSRGQNNSPLHF. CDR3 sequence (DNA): TGTGCCAGCAGCCGAGGACAGAACAATTCACCCCTCCACTTT.

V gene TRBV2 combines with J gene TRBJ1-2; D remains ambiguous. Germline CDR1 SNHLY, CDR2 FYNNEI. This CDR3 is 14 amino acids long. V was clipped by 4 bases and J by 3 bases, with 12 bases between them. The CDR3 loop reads CASSAFRQDYGYTF. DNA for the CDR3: TGTGCCAGCAGTGCTTTCCGGCAGGACTATGGCTACACCTTC.

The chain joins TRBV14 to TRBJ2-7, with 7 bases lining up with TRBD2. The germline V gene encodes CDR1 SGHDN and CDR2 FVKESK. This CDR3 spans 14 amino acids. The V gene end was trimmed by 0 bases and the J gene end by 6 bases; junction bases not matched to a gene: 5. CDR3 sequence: CASSQDGLGGEQYF. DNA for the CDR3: TGTGCCAGCAGCCAAGATGGACTAGGAGGCGAGCAGTACTTC. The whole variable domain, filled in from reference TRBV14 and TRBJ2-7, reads EAGVTQFPSHSVIEKGQTVTLRCDPISGHDNLYWYRRVMGKEIKFLLHFVKESKQDESGMPNNRFLAERTGGTYSTLKVQPAELEDSGVYFCASSQDGLGGEQYFGPGTRLTVT.

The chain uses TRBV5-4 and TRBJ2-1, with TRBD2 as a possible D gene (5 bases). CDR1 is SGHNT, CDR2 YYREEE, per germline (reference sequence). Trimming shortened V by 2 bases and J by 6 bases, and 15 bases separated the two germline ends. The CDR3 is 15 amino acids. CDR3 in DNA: TGTGCCAGCAGCTTAGCGGATCGGGTGGCCAATGAGCAGTTCTTC. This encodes CASSLADRVANEQFF.